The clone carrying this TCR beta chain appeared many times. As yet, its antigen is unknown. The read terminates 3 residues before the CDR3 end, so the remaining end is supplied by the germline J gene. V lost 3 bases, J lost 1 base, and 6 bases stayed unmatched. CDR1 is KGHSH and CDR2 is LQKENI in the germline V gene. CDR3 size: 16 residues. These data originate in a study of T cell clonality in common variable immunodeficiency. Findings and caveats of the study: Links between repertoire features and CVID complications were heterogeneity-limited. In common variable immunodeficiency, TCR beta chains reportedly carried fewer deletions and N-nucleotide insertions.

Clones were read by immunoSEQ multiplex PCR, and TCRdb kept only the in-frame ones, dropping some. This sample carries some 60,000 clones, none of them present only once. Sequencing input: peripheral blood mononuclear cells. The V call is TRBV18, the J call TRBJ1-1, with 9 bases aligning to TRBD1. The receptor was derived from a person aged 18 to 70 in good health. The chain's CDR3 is CASSPGQGRTNTEAFF. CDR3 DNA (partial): TGTGCCAGCTCACCTGGACAGGGGAGGACGAACACTGAA. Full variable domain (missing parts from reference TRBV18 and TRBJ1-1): NAGVMQNPRHLVRRRGQEARLRCSPMKGHSHVYWYRQLPEEGLKFMVYLQKENIIDESGMPKERFSAEFPKEGPSILRIQQVVRGDSAAYFCASSPGQGRTNTEAFFGQGTRLTVV.